Each of the 24 T cell receptor beta chains below was sequenced from the same sample in a study of CD4 T cells in relation to SARS-CoV-2 and coronaviruses. Profiled with immunoSEQ multiplex PCR; TCRdb holds only in-frame clones, not every one. This sample has about 60,000 clones, with 90% to 95% found just once. The sample comprised naive CD4+ T cells from PBMCs. The subset here: naive CD4+ T cells isolated by negative enrichment. These receptors were collected from an adult with COVID-19.

V and J are TRBV5-1 and TRBJ2-7, with D possibly called TRBD1 or TRBD2 (6 bases each). Per germline, CDR1 SGHRS and CDR2 YFSETQ. The CDR3 sequence is 13 residues long. With 0 bases removed from V and 11 bases from J, the gap between germline ends came to 15 bases. The CDR3, as DNA: TGCGCCAGCAGCTTGGCTTCCCGGGGGCAAGAGTACTTC. Protein sequence: CASSLASRGQEYF.

This chain connects TRBV2 to TRBJ2-7, with a tentative D call TRBD2 (5 bases). Germline CDR1 is SNHLY and CDR2 is FYNNEI. Trimming took off 7 bases at V and 4 bases at J, with 17 bases between the two ends. This CDR3 comprises 14 residues. The CDR3 coding sequence is TGTGCCAGCAACCCCGGTGGGAGTGGTTACGAGCAGTACTTC. Residues: CASNPGGSGYEQYF. Full variable domain (outside the CDR3, taken from reference TRBV2 and TRBJ2-7): EPEVTQTPSHQVTQMGQEVILRCVPISNHLYFYWYRQILGQKVEFLVSFYNNEISEKSEIFDDQFSVERPDGSNFTLKIRSTKLEDSAMYFCASNPGGSGYEQYFGPGTRLTVT.

A note on this clone: Relative to the germline gene, one junction end is altered; a read error may explain this. This chain's CDR3 is CASSLETGMNTEAFF. The CDR3, as DNA: TGTGCCAGCAGCCTAGAAACAGGAATGAACACTGAAGCTTTCTTT. The chain uses TRBV11-2 and TRBJ1-1; D perhaps matches TRBD1 (5 bases). This CDR3 comprises 15 residues. The germline CDR1 and CDR2 sequences are SGHAT and FQNNGV.

The chain combines TRBV2 with TRBJ1-2; D is possibly TRBD1 (5 bases). V was cut by 6 bases and J by 8 bases, with 13 bases left in between. Germline assignment: CDR1 SNHLY and CDR2 FYNNEI. This CDR3 spans 12 amino acids. This chain's CDR3 is CASSPDIGGYTF. The CDR3 nucleotides read TGTGCCAGCAGCCCGGACATCGGGGGCTACACCTTC.

CDR3: CASSFGAKRSETQYF. CDR3 DNA: TGTGCCAGCAGCTTCGGCGCTAAGCGATCAGAGACCCAGTACTTC. The chain recombines TRBV7-2 with TRBJ2-5; D unresolved. This CDR3 spans 15 amino acids. V was pared by 3 bases and J by 4 bases, with 15 bases between. Germline CDR1 is SGHTA and CDR2 is FQGNSA.

The chain employs TRBV19 and TRBJ2-3; 7 nucleotides line up with TRBD2. The CDR3 is 19 residues long. The V and J ends lost 0 bases and 5 bases, in that order; junction bases with no gene match: 17. Germline V gene lookup returns CDR1 LNHDA and CDR2 SQIVND (reference sequence). The CDR3 sequence: CASSIDFFRASGRRDTQYF. The DNA for the CDR3 is TGTGCCAGTAGTATAGATTTCTTTAGGGCTAGCGGCAGACGAGATACGCAGTATTTT. Full variable domain (rest looked up from reference TRBV19 and TRBJ2-3): DGGITQSPKYLFRKEGQNVTLSCEQNLNHDAMYWYRQDPGQGLRLIYYSQIVNDFQKGDIAEGYSVSREKKESFPLTVTSAQKNPTAFYLCASSIDFFRASGRRDTQYFGPGTRLTVL.

V gene TRBV12-3 or TRBV12-4 combines with J gene TRBJ2-5; D gene unclear. The V and J ends lost 3 bases and 4 bases respectively, with 9 bases between them. This CDR3 comprises 13 residues. The CDR3 spells CASSFGIGETQYF. In DNA form, the CDR3 reads TGTGCCAGCAGTTTTGGAATTGGAGAGACCCAGTACTTC.

CDR3 in amino acids: CASRGGLAGGGNEQFF. The DNA of the CDR3 is TGTGCCAGTAGGGGGGGACTAGCGGGAGGCGGGAATGAGCAGTTCTTC. The genes are TRBV19 and TRBJ2-1, with 15 bases lining up with TRBD2. Per germline, CDR1 LNHDA and CDR2 SQIVND (reference sequence). The length of the CDR3 is 16 residues. V shed 6 bases, J shed 7 bases, and the junction held 7 bases outside the gene matches.

The chain joins TRBV6-6 to TRBJ1-2; no reliable D call. Deletions cut 5 bases from V and 0 bases from J, with 4 bases between. This CDR3 has 12 amino acids. The germline V gene has CDR1 MNHNY and CDR2 SVGAGI (reference sequence). CDR3 loop: CASSPSNYGYTF. CDR3 bases: TGTGCCAGCAGTCCGTCTAACTATGGCTACACCTTC.

The genes are TRBV3-1 (or the pseudogene TRBV3-2) and TRBJ1-2, with TRBD1 as a possible D gene (6 bases). Trimming took 3 bases from V and 6 from J, leaving 11 bases between them. The CDR3 covers 13 residues. Germline V gene data show CDR1 as LGHDT and CDR2 as YNNKEL (reference sequence). In DNA form, the CDR3 reads TGTGCCAGCAGCCATGGGGCAGGGGATGGCTACACCTTC. Protein: CASSHGAGDGYTF.

The V call is TRBV4-1, the J call TRBJ1-5; perhaps TRBD1 as D (6 bases). V shed 0 bases and J shed 0 bases, with 18 bases lying between them. In germline, CDR1 is MGHRA, CDR2 YSYEKL. The CDR3 is made up of 19 amino acids. The DNA of the CDR3 is TGCGCCAGCAGCCAAGATTACGCGGGGGGCTATTATAGCAATCAGCCCCAGCATTTT. Amino acids: CASSQDYAGGYYSNQPQHF.

The V gene is TRBV28, the J gene TRBJ1-4; D remains unclear. V lost 4 bases and J lost 4, with 13 bases in between. Germline V CDR1 and CDR2: MDHEN, SYDVKM. This CDR3 contains 15 residues. The CDR3 sequence: CASSSPKGYNEKLFF. The CDR3 bases are TGTGCCAGCAGTTCCCCCAAGGGATATAATGAAAAACTGTTTTTT.

A few counts support this clone. V gene TRBV30 combines with J gene TRBJ2-5; 10 bases are a match to TRBD2. The ends lost 2 bases at V and 5 bases at J; junction bases unmatched: 5. The CDR3 spans 14 residues. Germline V gene lookup returns CDR1 GTSNPN and CDR2 SVGIG (reference sequence). The CDR3, as DNA: TGTGCCTGGAGTATAGCGGGAGGCGCCGAGACCCAGTACTTC. Translating gives CAWSIAGGAETQYF.

The chain carries TRBV28 and TRBJ2-3; 9 nucleotides align to TRBD2. The CDR3 is 20 residues long. Germline CDR1 and CDR2: MDHEN and SYDVKM. J lost 5 bases, V lost 1 base, and 19 bases had no gene match. CDR3 protein: CASSLFSSGRTGLRRDTQYF. The CDR3 DNA reads TGTGCCAGCAGTTTATTTTCCAGCGGGAGGACCGGACTACGTCGAGATACGCAGTATTTT.

The chain combines TRBV4-1 with TRBJ1-4; D gene ambiguous. The CDR3 extends over 17 amino acids. The germline V and J ends were trimmed by 4 bases and 0 bases, with 15 bases remaining between them. The germline gives CDR1 MGHRA, CDR2 YSYEKL. The CDR3 reads CASSLTAGPTTNEKLFF. CDR3 DNA sequence: TGCGCCAGCAGCCTCACGGCGGGCCCCACAACTAATGAAAAACTGTTTTTT.

The rearrangement links TRBV29-1 to TRBJ2-3, with D possibly being TRBD1 or TRBD2 (5 bases each). Germline V gives CDR1 SQVTM, CDR2 ANQGSEA. V lost 6 bases and J 6 bases, leaving 22 bases between the germline ends. The CDR3 loop spans 15 amino acids. CDR3 sequence: CSVPPEGLLDDTQYF. In nucleotides, the CDR3 is TGCAGCGTCCCACCAGAGGGGCTCTTAGACGATACGCAGTATTTT.

V gene TRBV19 combines with J gene TRBJ2-1, with 10 bases lining up with TRBD2. With V trimmed by 2 bases and J by 5 bases, 3 bases remained unmatched. The CDR3 contains 15 residues. From germline, CDR1 is LNHDA and CDR2 SQIVND (reference sequence). The CDR3 sequence is CASSIWTSGHNEQFF. The CDR3 DNA follows: TGTGCCAGTAGTATATGGACTAGCGGACACAATGAGCAGTTCTTC.

The chain combines TRBV10-3 with TRBJ1-6; TRBD1 is a possible D gene (5 bases). CDR1 and CDR2 from the germline V gene are ENHRY and SYGVKD. V was cut by 10 bases and J by 3 bases, with 13 bases left in between. The CDR3 has 14 residues. The CDR3 DNA sequence: TGTGCCACCACTCCCAGGGACTATAATTCACCCCTCCACTTT. Its translation: CATTPRDYNSPLHF.

The chain couples TRBV18 to TRBJ2-1; TRBD2 agrees at 12 bases. In germline, CDR1 is KGHSH, CDR2 LQKENI. With 3 bases clipped from V and 3 bases from J, the junction kept 6 bases outside the gene matches. This CDR3 has 17 amino acids. CDR3 residues: CASSPVPGLAGYNEQFF. The DNA of the CDR3 is TGTGCCAGCTCACCTGTACCGGGACTAGCGGGCTACAATGAGCAGTTCTTC.

The rearrangement joins TRBV28 to TRBJ1-5; D may be TRBD1 (6 bases). V was clipped by 6 bases and J by 3 bases, with 21 bases between them. The germline V gene has CDR1 MDHEN and CDR2 SYDVKM. The CDR3 contains 17 residues. The CDR3 DNA reads as TGTGCCAGCAGGCGGAGAGGGTTCCGGGACAACAATCAGCCCCAGCATTTT. Residues: CASRRRGFRDNNQPQHF.

This clone was picked up a small number of times. J is TRBJ2-2 and V is TRBV7-9, with D maybe TRBD2 (5 bases). CDR1 is SEHNR, CDR2 FQNEAQ, per germline (reference sequence). The CDR3 runs to 18 residues. Deletions cut 4 bases from V and 7 bases from J, with 25 bases between. The CDR3 protein is CASSSSLGRSRGIGELFF. In DNA form, the CDR3 reads TGTGCCAGCAGCTCTTCATTAGGTCGGTCCCGAGGGATCGGGGAGCTGTTTTTT.

The genes are TRBV11-3 and TRBJ2-5; 13 bases are a match to TRBD2. V was pared by 6 bases and J by 5 bases, with 9 bases of the junction left unmatched. This CDR3 comprises 16 residues. Germline assignment: CDR1 SGHNT and CDR2 YENEEA. The chain's CDR3 is CASSPGLAGKRETQYF. Written as DNA, the CDR3 is TGTGCCAGCAGTCCGGGACTAGCGGGGAAGCGTGAGACCCAGTACTTC.

V gene TRBV27 combines with J gene TRBJ2-7, with 10 bases lining up with TRBD2. Germline V gene lookup returns CDR1 MNHEY and CDR2 SMNVEV (reference sequence). V gave up 5 bases and J gave up 2 bases; unmatched junction bases: 6. This CDR3 is built from 15 residues. The DNA of the CDR3 is TGTGCCAGCAGTCAACGGACTAGCGGAACCTACGAGCAGTACTTC. Its protein product is CASSQRTSGTYEQYF.

This clone came up once. The chain carries TRBV28 and TRBJ2-2; a weak D match, TRBD1 (6 bases). The CDR3 spans 16 residues. The V end was cut by 6 bases, the J end by 5 bases, with 19 bases between. The germline CDR1 and CDR2 sequences are MDHEN and SYDVKM. CDR3 sequence: CASRPGTLRRTGELFF. In nucleotides, the CDR3 is TGTGCCAGCAGACCGGGGACATTGAGGAGGACCGGGGAGCTGTTTTTT.